Listed below are T cell receptor beta chains from one sample, sequenced in a study of T cell repertoires in cytomegalovirus infection. MiXCR, applied by TCRdb to the reads, yields one record per CDR3 protein. This table has over 250,000 distinct CDR3 sequences, less than 25% appearing once. These TCRs are of unknown antigen specificity. Material: cultured PBMCs, obtained from culture after CMV antigen stimulation. The receptors stem from a human donor in good health (CMV status not recorded). Some clones in this sample may be carry-over from other donors' samples. CDR3s include the opening cysteine and the closing phenylalanine or tryptophan. The D gene is left open where the match is weak. Some rows have no size entry. The others give once, few or many, or a class for an expanded clone.

d_call	v_call	j_call	clone_size	cdr3_aa	cdr3_nt
.	TRBV7-2	TRBJ2-3	.	CASSLTGGPDTQYF	TGTGCCAGCAGCTTGACTGGCGGCCCAGATACGCAGTATTTT
.	TRBV15	TRBJ2-5	.	CATSSEETQYF	TGTGCCACCAGCAGTGAAGAGACCCAGTACTTC
TRBD2	TRBV14	TRBJ2-3	.	CASSPGAAGRLAGTNTDTQYF	TGTGCCAGCAGCCCGGGGGCGGCAGGCCGCCTAGCGGGAACCAACACAGATACGCAGTATTTT
.	TRBV6-1	TRBJ1-1	few	CASSRVFDTEAFF	TGTGCCAGCAGTCGGGTCTTCGACACTGAAGCTTTCTTT
.	TRBV19	TRBJ1-1	.	CASMVGGGNTEAFF	TGTGCCAGTATGGTAGGAGGCGGGAACACTGAAGCTTTCTTT
.	TRBV2	TRBJ1-1	.	CAPFGGENTEAFF	TGTGCCCCGTTCGGGGGGGAGAACACTGAAGCTTTCTTT
.	TRBV29-1	TRBJ2-7	.	CSVAAGTFYEQYF	TGCAGCGTTGCCGCCGGGACATTCTACGAGCAGTACTTC
.	TRBV7-6	TRBJ2-5	few	CASSSDYQETQYF	TGTGCCAGCAGCTCCGACTACCAAGAGACCCAGTACTTC
.	TRBV20-1	TRBJ1-1	.	CSATRQTGTEAFF	TGCAGTGCAACGCGACAAACCGGCACTGAAGCTTTCTTT
TRBD1	TRBV7-9	TRBJ2-1	many	CASSPGTGSGNEQFF	TGTGCCAGCAGCCCCGGGACAGGGAGCGGGAATGAGCAGTTCTTC
.	TRBV6-5	TRBJ1-5	.	CASSLDTRSQPQHF	TGTGCCAGCAGTTTAGACACACGTAGTCAGCCCCAGCATTTT
.	TRBV7-8	TRBJ2-5	few	CASSPGGSGSLETQYF	TGTGCCAGCAGCCCAGGGGGGAGCGGGAGTTTAGAGACCCAGTACTTC
TRBD2	TRBV11-2	TRBJ2-3	few	CASSRGEGNTQYF	TGTGCCAGCAGCCGCGGGGAGGGGAATACGCAGTATTTT
.	TRBV6-1	TRBJ1-1	few	CASSPRDPGNTEAFF	TGTGCCAGCAGTCCCCGGGACCCTGGGAACACTGAAGCTTTCTTT
.	TRBV7-2	TRBJ2-1	few	CASSLGVWNEQFF	TGTGCCAGCAGCTTGGGGGTTTGGAATGAGCAGTTCTTC
TRBD1	TRBV6-5	TRBJ1-1	.	CASTLTGANTEAFF	TGTGCCAGCACCCTAACAGGGGCGAACACTGAAGCTTTCTTT
.	TRBV4-1	TRBJ1-4	many	CASSHVQGKLFF	TGCGCCAGCAGCCACGTACAGGGAAAACTGTTTTTT
.	TRBV7-8	TRBJ1-5	few	CASSPQTALQPQHF	TGTGCCAGCAGCCCGCAGACAGCGCTACAGCCCCAGCATTTT
TRBD1	TRBV29-1	TRBJ2-3	.	CSAAGGSRTDTQYF	TGCAGCGCAGCAGGGGGTAGTCGCACAGATACGCAGTATTTT
TRBD2	TRBV7-2	TRBJ2-1	many	CASTRTSGGASYNEQFF	TGTGCCAGCACCAGGACTAGCGGGGGGGCCTCCTACAATGAGCAGTTCTTC
TRBD2	TRBV3-1	TRBJ2-3	few	CASSPLAGGPTDTQYF	TGTGCCAGCAGCCCGCTAGCGGGAGGGCCCACAGATACGCAGTATTTT
TRBD1	TRBV7-2	TRBJ2-5	many	CASSAGQGAETQYF	TGTGCCAGCAGCGCGGGACAGGGGGCGGAGACCCAGTACTTC
.	TRBV7-2	TRBJ1-1	.	CASSSGGGLRGAEAFF	TGTGCCAGCAGCTCGGGCGGTGGATTACGGGGAGCTGAAGCTTTCTTT
.	TRBV5-6	TRBJ1-4	few	CASSHGGRTNEKLFF	TGTGCCAGCAGCCACGGGGGAAGAACTAATGAAAAACTGTTTTTT
.	TRBV7-8	TRBJ1-6	many	CASSFGRASNSPLHF	TGTGCCAGCAGCTTCGGCAGGGCCTCTAATTCACCCCTCCACTTT
.	TRBV2	TRBJ2-5	.	CASSVGAQETQYF	TGTGCCAGCAGTGTTGGGGCCCAAGAGACCCAGTACTTC
TRBD2	TRBV6-1	TRBJ2-1	many	CASRRRKGTSGSYNEQFF	TGTGCCAGCAGACGGCGAAAAGGGACTAGCGGGAGTTACAATGAGCAGTTCTTC
TRBD1	TRBV7-8	TRBJ2-5	many	CASSRDRGMFETQYF	TGTGCCAGCAGCCGGGACAGGGGAATGTTTGAGACCCAGTACTTC
.	TRBV7-9	TRBJ2-5	.	CASSLLVRQETQYF	TGTGCCAGCAGCTTACTAGTGAGACAAGAGACCCAGTACTTC
.	TRBV6-2/TRBV6-3	TRBJ1-5	.	CASSYDRRSNQPQHF	TGTGCCAGCAGTTATGACAGGCGGAGCAATCAGCCCCAGCATTTT
.	TRBV19	TRBJ2-5	.	CASSIGWGQGLGETQYF	TGTGCCAGTAGTATAGGGTGGGGTCAGGGCCTAGGAGAGACCCAGTACTTC
TRBD1	TRBV7-2	TRBJ1-1	few	CASSSNRGATEAFF	TGTGCCAGCAGCTCCAACAGGGGAGCCACTGAAGCTTTCTTT
.	TRBV7-9	TRBJ2-1	many	CASSFESWDEQFF	TGTGCCAGCAGCTTTGAAAGCTGGGATGAGCAGTTCTTC
.	TRBV11-3	TRBJ1-2	few	CASSQGGAGYGYTF	TGTGCCAGCAGCCAAGGGGGGGCCGGCTATGGCTACACCTTC
TRBD2	TRBV4-1	TRBJ2-2	.	CASSLRRRLAVYLGTGELFF	TGCGCCAGCAGCCTCCGGCGGAGACTAGCGGTATACCTGGGCACCGGGGAGCTGTTTTTT
.	TRBV29-1	TRBJ2-1	.	CSVHTNEQFF	TGCAGCGTTCATACCAATGAGCAGTTCTTC
TRBD1	TRBV7-2	TRBJ2-2	many	CATHRGVVPGELFF	TGTGCCACCCACAGGGGAGTTGTCCCCGGGGAGCTGTTTTTT
TRBD1	TRBV5-6	TRBJ2-1	.	CASSRTGTRGWGSSYNEQFF	TGTGCCAGCAGCCGGACAGGGACAAGAGGGTGGGGAAGCTCCTACAATGAGCAGTTCTTC
TRBD2	TRBV12-3/TRBV12-4	TRBJ2-1	.	CASSARTSGRVNEQFF	TGTGCCAGCAGTGCCCGGACTAGCGGGAGGGTCAATGAGCAGTTCTTC
TRBD2	TRBV5-6	TRBJ2-3	.	CASSWGLAGAVDTQYF	TGTGCCAGCAGCTGGGGACTAGCGGGAGCAGTAGATACGCAGTATTTT
TRBD2	TRBV7-3	TRBJ2-3	few	CASSFRAGGPDTQYF	TGTGCCAGCAGCTTCCGAGCGGGAGGGCCAGATACGCAGTATTTT
TRBD1	TRBV2	TRBJ2-2	few	CASRNRDRGRTGELFF	TGTGCCAGCAGAAACCGGGACAGGGGGCGAACCGGGGAGCTGTTTTTT
.	TRBV6-5	TRBJ2-2	many	CASSLTVGANTGELFF	TGTGCCAGCAGCCTTACAGTTGGGGCGAACACCGGGGAGCTGTTTTTT
TRBD1	TRBV28	TRBJ2-7	.	CASGDRARFPYEQYF	TGTGCCAGTGGGGACAGGGCAAGGTTCCCTTACGAGCAGTACTTC
.	TRBV7-2	TRBJ2-7	many	CASSYGRYYEQYF	TGTGCCAGCAGTTATGGACGATACTACGAGCAGTACTTC
.	TRBV5-1	TRBJ1-1	once	CASSLVLSKLNTEAFF	TGCGCCAGCAGCTTGGTTCTCAGTAAATTGAACACTGAAGCTTTCTTT
.	TRBV28	TRBJ1-5	.	CASLLARDQPQHF	TGTGCCAGCCTTTTGGCTCGGGATCAGCCCCAGCATTTT
.	TRBV6-2/TRBV6-3	TRBJ2-1	.	CASLTYRERGYNEQFF	TGTGCCAGTCTTACGTACCGGGAGAGGGGGTACAATGAGCAGTTCTTC
.	TRBV7-2	TRBJ2-7	many	CASSPQGGLYEQYF	TGTGCCAGCAGCCCGCAAGGGGGGCTTTACGAGCAGTACTTC
TRBD2	TRBV6-2/TRBV6-3	TRBJ2-1	many	CASTNGGSVQFF	TGTGCCAGCACCAACGGGGGGAGTGTCCAGTTCTTC
.	TRBV7-2	TRBJ1-1	many	CASSQVTGQEAFF	TGTGCCAGCAGCCAAGTTACGGGGCAGGAAGCTTTCTTT
TRBD1	TRBV28	TRBJ1-3	many	CASSRDRVTGNTIYF	TGTGCCAGCAGTCGGGACAGGGTTACTGGAAACACCATATATTTT
TRBD1	TRBV12-3/TRBV12-4	TRBJ2-5	.	CASSGRDREETQYF	TGTGCCAGCAGTGGCCGGGACAGGGAAGAGACCCAGTACTTC
.	TRBV7-8	TRBJ2-2	.	CASSPAGAGELFF	TGTGCCAGCAGCCCCGCCGGGGCCGGGGAGCTGTTTTTT
.	TRBV7-2	TRBJ2-6	many	CASSPAVSGANVLTF	TGTGCCAGCAGCCCCGCTGTCTCTGGGGCCAACGTCCTGACTTTC
.	TRBV12-3/TRBV12-4	TRBJ1-5	.	CASRARDRAISPSILVGGNQPQHF	.
TRBD1	TRBV5-1	TRBJ2-7	.	CASSRRQGREQYF	TGCGCCAGCAGCCGAAGACAGGGACGCGAGCAGTACTTC
.	TRBV12-3/TRBV12-4	TRBJ2-5	few	CASSLDVGGQETQYF	TGTGCCAGCAGTTTAGATGTGGGGGGACAAGAGACCCAGTACTTC